The subject of this entry is one T cell receptor (beta chain). V was trimmed by 3 bases and J by 0 bases, leaving 9 bases between them. Germline CDR1 is DFQATT and CDR2 is SNEGSKA (reference sequence). The CDR3 consists of 13 residues. Some clones are missing from TCRdb's copy, which holds only in-frame ones; the method was immunoSEQ multiplex PCR. The sample has about 240,000 clones, 75% to 90% seen once. The entry originates in a study of blood T cell repertoires in COVID-19. On the study more broadly: Sites in the United States, Italy and Spain provided acute and convalescent COVID-19 samples. From T cells, B-cell-depleted T cells, or PBMCs came the material, which was cDNA or gDNA.

Input material: peripheral blood. This receptor was taken from a man in his 60s who had recovered from COVID-19. The rearrangement joins TRBV20-1 to TRBJ2-7; D is perhaps TRBD2 (5 bases). The CDR3 DNA is TGCAGTGCTAGTTTGGGGAGCTCCTACGAGCAGTACTTC. Protein sequence: CSASLGSSYEQYF.